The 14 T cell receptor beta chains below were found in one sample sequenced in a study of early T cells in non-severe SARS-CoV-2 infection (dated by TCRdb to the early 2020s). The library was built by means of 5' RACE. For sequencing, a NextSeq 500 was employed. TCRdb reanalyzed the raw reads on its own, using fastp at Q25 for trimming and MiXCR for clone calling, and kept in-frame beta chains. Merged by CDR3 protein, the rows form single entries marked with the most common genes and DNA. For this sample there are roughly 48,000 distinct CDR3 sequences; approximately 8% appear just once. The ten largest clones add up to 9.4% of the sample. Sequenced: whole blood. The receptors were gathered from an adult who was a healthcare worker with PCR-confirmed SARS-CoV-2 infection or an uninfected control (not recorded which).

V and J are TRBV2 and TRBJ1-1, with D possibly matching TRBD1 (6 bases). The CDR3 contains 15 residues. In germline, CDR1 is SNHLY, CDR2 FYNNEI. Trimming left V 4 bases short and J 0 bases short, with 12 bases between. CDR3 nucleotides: TGTGCCAGCAGTGGGTACAGGGCGCTGAACACTGAAGCTTTCTTT. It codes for CASSGYRALNTEAFF.

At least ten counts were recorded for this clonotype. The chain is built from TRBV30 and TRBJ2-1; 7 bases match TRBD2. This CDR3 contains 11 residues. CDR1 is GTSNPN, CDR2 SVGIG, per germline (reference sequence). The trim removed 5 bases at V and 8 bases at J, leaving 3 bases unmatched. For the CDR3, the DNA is TGTGCCTGGTCAGGGAGGGATGAGCAGTTCTTC. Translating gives CAWSGRDEQFF.

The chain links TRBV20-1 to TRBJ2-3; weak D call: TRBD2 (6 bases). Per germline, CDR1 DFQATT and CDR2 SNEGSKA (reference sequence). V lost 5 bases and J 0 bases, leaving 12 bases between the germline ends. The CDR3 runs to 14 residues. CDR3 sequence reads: CSASGTSSTDTQYF. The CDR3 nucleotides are TGCAGTGCTTCCGGGACTTCTAGCACAGATACGCAGTATTTT.

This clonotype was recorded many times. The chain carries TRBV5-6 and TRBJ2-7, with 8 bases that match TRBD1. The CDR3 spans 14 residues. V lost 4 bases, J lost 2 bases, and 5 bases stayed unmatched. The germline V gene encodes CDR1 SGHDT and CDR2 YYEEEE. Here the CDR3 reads CASSGTGRAYEQYF. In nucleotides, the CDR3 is TGTGCCAGCAGCGGGACAGGAAGAGCCTACGAGCAGTACTTC.

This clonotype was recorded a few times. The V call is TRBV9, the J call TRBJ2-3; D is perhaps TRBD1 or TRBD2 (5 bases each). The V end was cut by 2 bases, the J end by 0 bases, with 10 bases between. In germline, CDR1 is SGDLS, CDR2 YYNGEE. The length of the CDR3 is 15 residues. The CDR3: CASSVGTTSTDTQYF. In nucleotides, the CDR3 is TGTGCCAGCAGCGTGGGGACGACTAGCACAGATACGCAGTATTTT.

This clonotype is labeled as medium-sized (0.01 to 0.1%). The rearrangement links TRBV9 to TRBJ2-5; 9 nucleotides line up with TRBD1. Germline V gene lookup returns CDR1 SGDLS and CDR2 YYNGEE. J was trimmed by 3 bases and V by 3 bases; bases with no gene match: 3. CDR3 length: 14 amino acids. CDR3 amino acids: CASSAWDREETQYF. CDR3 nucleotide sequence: TGTGCCAGCAGCGCCTGGGACAGGGAAGAGACCCAGTACTTC.

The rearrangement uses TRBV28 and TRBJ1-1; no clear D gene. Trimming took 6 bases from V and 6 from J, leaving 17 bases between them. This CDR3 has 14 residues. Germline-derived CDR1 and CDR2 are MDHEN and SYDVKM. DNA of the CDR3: TGTGCCAGCAGCCCCCTCGGCCTAACCTCTGAAGCTTTCTTT. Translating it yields CASSPLGLTSEAFF.

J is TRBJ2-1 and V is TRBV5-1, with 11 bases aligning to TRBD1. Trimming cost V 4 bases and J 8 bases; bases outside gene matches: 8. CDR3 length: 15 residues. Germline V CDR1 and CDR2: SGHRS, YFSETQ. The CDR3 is CASSLGTGGRDEQFF. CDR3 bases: TGCGCCAGCAGCCTGGGGACAGGGGGAAGGGATGAGCAGTTCTTC.

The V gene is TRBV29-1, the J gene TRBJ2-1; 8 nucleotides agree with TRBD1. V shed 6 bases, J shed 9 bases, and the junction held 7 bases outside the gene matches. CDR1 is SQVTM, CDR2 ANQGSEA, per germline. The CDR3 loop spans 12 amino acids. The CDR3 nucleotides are TGCAGCGTAAGCAGGGGGCAAGGTGAGCAGTTCTTC. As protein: CSVSRGQGEQFF.

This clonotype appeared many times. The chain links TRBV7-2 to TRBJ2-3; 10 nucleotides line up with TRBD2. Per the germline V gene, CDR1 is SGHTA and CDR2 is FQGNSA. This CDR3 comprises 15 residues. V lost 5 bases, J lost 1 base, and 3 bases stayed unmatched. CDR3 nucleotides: TGTGCCAGCAGCCCGGGGACTAGCGGCACAGATACGCAGTATTTT. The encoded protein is CASSPGTSGTDTQYF.

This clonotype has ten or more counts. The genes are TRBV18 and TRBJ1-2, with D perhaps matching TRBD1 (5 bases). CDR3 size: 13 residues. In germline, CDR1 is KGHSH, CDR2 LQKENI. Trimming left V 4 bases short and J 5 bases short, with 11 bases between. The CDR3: CASSLDSSYGYTF. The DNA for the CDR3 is TGTGCCAGCTCACTTGACAGCTCGTATGGCTACACCTTC.

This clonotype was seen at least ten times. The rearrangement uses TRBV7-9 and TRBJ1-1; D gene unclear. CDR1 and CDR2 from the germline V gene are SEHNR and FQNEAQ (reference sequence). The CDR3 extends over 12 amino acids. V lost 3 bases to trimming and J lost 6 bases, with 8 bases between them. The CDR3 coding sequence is TGTGCCAGCAGCTTCGGAGGCTCTGAAGCTTTCTTT. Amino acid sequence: CASSFGGSEAFF.

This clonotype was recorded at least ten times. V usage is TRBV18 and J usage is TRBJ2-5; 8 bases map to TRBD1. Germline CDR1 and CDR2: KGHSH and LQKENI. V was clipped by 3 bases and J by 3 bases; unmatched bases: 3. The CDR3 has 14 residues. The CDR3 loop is CASSPQDREETQYF. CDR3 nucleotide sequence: TGTGCCAGCTCACCGCAGGACAGGGAAGAGACCCAGTACTTC.

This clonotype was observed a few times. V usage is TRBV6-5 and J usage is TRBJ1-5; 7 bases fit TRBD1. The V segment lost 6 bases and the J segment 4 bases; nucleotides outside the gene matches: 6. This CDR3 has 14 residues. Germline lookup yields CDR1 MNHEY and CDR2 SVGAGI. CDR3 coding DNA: TGTGCCAGCAGCAAGGGACAGCCGAATCAGCCCCAGCATTTT. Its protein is CASSKGQPNQPQHF.